Listed below are T cell receptor beta chains from one sample, sequenced in a study of T cell changes during pregnancy in multiple sclerosis. This table comes from immunoSEQ multiplex PCR, and its TCRdb copy is limited to in-frame clones, with some not included. The sample records about 110,000 clones, around 90% being singletons. Material: peripheral blood, obtained after pregnancy. Every receptor here comes from a female donor with multiple sclerosis, enrolled in a pregnancy study. CDR3s include the opening cysteine and the closing phenylalanine or tryptophan. A D gene is named only where the DNA matches it firmly. The listing skips clone size in some rows; elsewhere it reads once, few, many or a size class.

. TRBV5-4 . CASSIGSEQYF
. TRBV6-1 . CASSRTGSTDTQYF
. TRBV6-1 . CASSWTVQETQYF
. TRBV7-8 . CASSLNWGRPSSYNEQFF
. TRBV6-1 . CASSEILEYNSPLHF
. TRBV5-1 once CASSWNGGWGDQNIQYF
. TRBV9 . CASSVGAGGVEQFF
TRBD1 TRBV9 . CASSGGQASAETQYF
. TRBV5-6 . CASSLYFLTDPNYGYTF
TRBD1 TRBV19 . CASSLDRGRADTQYF
. TRBV7-9 . CASSTYTVVGDYEQYF
. TRBV6-5 . CASREGLENIQYF
TRBD2 TRBV28 once CASSSPGLAGPRMPNTGELFF
TRBD1 TRBV30 . CAWRGGQGSNSPLHF
. TRBV6-1 few CASSVEATVYEQYF
TRBD1 TRBV28 . CASSLDRASYNEQFF
. TRBV2 . CASRGLSRHGELFF
. TRBV25-1 . CASSVGGIGYSGNTIYF
TRBD1 TRBV6-5 few CASSYSSGGRTEAFF
. TRBV18 . CASSPPRGEQFF
TRBD1 TRBV18 . CASSPGTGDYGYTF
TRBD1 TRBV7-2 . CASSLALGQGRETQYF
. TRBV9 . CASSAAGAAQPQHF
. TRBV15 . CATSRDRVDTQYF
TRBD1 TRBV20-1 . CSATTGDGYTF
TRBD1 TRBV28 . CASSTGIGTGSGYTF
. TRBV6-1 . CASSGLIWFQPQHF
. TRBV5-4 once CASSLSAGEIYGYTF
. TRBV9 . CASSHSSVSGANVLTF
TRBD1 TRBV19 . CASKGGGNTEAFF
. TRBV6-5 . CASRLGNLRDIQYF
. TRBV30 . CAWSLGGPNTGELFF
TRBD1 TRBV10-3 . CAISGDRGQETQYF
. TRBV5-1 once CASSLDPGRGANVLTF
TRBD1 TRBV11-2 . CASSLGQVVTHEQYF
. TRBV6-6 . CASSYSLLARADEQYF
. TRBV28 . CASSTAGTRRDEQYF
TRBD2 TRBV7-2 . CASSLGATQGLYEQYF
. TRBV5-8 . CASSLYRNQPQHF
TRBD2 TRBV11-3 . CASSSRGTSGSDEQFF
. TRBV7-9 . CASSFQGGWGANVLTF
TRBD1 TRBV28 . CASSLRGQGARGYTF
. TRBV27 . CASNTGSPSYNEQFF
. TRBV5-1 . CASKGREPGETQYF
TRBD2 TRBV2 . CAGTPGTSGSYEQYF
TRBD2 TRBV29-1 . CSVEDGLKRAGWGSGQFF
TRBD1 TRBV2 . CANRDRFTDTQYF